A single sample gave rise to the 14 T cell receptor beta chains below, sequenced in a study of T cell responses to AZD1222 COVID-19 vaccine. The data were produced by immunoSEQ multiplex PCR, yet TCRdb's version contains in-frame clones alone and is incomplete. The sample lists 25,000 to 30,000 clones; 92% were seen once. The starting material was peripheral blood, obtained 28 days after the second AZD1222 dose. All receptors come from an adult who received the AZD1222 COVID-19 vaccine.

The CDR3 is CAWTGGSSYNEQFF. The CDR3 coding sequence is TGTGCCTGGACAGGCGGGAGCTCCTACAATGAGCAGTTCTTC. The chain is built from TRBV30 and TRBJ2-1, with 7 bases fitting TRBD2. Trimming removed 4 bases from V and 0 bases from J; junction bases left unmatched: 3. Germline V gene sequence: CDR1 GTSNPN, CDR2 SVGIG (reference sequence). CDR3 length equals 14 residues.

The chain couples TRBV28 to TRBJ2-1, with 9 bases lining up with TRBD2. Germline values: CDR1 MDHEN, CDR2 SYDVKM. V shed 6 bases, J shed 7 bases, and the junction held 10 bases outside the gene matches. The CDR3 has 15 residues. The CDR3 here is CASRLVASGANEQFF. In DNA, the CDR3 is TGTGCCAGCAGGTTAGTCGCTAGCGGGGCAAATGAGCAGTTCTTC.

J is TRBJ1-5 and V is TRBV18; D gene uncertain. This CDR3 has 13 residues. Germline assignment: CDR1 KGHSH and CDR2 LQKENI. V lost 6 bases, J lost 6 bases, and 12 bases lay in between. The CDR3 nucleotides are TGTGCCAGCTCCCCTATCCCCGGTCAGCCCCAGCATTTT. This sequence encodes CASSPIPGQPQHF.

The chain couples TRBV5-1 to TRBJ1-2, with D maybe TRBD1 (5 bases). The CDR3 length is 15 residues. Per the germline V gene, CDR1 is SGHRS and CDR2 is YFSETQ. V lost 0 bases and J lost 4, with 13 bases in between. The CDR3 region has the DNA TGCGCCAGCAGCTTGGGGGGGACGGCATCCTATGGCTACACCTTC. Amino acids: CASSLGGTASYGYTF.

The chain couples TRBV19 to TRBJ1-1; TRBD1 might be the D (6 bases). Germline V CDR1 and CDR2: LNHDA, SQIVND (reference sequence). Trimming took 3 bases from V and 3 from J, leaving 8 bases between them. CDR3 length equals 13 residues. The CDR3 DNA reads TGTGCCAGTAGTATCGGACAGTACACTGAAGCTTTCTTT. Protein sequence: CASSIGQYTEAFF.

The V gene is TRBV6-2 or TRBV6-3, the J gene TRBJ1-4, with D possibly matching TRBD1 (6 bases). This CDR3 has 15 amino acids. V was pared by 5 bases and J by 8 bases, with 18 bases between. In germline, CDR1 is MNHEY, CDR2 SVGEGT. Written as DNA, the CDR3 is TGTGCCAGCAGTCTTCCGACAGGAGGAGGGGAAAAACTGTTTTTT. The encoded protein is CASSLPTGGGEKLFF.

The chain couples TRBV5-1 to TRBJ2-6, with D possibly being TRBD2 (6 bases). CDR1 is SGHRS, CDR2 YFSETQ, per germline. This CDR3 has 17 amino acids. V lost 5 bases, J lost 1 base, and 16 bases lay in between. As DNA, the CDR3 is TGCGCCAGCAGTCTTAAAACGGGACTTTCTGGGGCCAACGTCCTGACTTTC. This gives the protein CASSLKTGLSGANVLTF.

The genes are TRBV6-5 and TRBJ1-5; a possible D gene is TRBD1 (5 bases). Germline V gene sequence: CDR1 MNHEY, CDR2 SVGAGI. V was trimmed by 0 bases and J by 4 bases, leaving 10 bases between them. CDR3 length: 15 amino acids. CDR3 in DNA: TGTGCCAGCAGTTACTCCGGGGCCTTGAATCAGCCCCAGCATTTT. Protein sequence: CASSYSGALNQPQHF.

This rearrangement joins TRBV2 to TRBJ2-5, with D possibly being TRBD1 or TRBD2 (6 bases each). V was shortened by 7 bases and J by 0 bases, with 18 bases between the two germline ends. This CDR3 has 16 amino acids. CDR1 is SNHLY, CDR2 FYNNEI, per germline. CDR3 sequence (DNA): TGTGCCAGCAAGTCTGGGGGGACAAAAGACCAAGAGACCCAGTACTTC. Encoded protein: CASKSGGTKDQETQYF.

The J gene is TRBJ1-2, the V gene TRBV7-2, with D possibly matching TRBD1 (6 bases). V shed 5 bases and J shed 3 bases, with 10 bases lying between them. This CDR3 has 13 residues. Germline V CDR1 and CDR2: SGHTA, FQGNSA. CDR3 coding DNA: TGTGCCAGCAGCCAGGGGACGGACTATGGCTACACCTTC. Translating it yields CASSQGTDYGYTF.

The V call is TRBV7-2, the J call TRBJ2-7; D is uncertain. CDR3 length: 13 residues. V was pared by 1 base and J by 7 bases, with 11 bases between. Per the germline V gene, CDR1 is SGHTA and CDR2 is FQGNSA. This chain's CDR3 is CASSLGGPEEQYF. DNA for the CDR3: TGTGCCAGCAGCTTAGGGGGTCCGGAGGAGCAGTACTTC.

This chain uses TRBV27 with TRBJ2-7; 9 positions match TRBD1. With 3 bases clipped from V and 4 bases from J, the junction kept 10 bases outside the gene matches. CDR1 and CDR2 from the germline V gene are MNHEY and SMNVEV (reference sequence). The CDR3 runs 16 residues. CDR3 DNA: TGTGCCAGCAGTTTCGAACCGGGACAGGGTCCATACGAGCAGTACTTC. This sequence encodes CASSFEPGQGPYEQYF.

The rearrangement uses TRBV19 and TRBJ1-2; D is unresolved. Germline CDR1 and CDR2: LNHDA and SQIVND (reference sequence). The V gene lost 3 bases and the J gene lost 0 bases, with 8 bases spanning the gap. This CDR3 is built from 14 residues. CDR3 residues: CASSMRLANYGYTF. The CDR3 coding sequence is TGTGCCAGTAGTATGAGATTAGCTAACTATGGCTACACCTTC.

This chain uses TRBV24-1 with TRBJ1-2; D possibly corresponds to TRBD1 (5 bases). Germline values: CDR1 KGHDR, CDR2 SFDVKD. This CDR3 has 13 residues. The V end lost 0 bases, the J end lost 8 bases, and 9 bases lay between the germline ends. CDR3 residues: CATSDLGAQGYTF. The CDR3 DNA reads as TGTGCCACCAGTGATTTGGGGGCGCAAGGCTACACCTTC.